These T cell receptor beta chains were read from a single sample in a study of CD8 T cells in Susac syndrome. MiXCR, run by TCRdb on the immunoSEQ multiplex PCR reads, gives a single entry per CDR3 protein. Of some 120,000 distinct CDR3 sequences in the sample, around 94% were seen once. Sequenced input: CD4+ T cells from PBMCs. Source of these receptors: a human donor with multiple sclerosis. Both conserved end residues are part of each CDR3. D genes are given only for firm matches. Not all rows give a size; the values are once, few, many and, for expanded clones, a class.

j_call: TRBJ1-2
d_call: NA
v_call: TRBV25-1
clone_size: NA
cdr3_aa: CASSETGGYGYTF
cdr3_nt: TGTGCCAGCAGTGAAACGGGGGGCTATGGCTACACCTTC

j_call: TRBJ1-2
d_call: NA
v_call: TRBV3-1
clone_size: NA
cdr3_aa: CASSQDRQGRGGYTF
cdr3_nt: TGTGCCAGCAGCCAAGATCGGCAGGGTCGTGGGGGCTACACCTTC

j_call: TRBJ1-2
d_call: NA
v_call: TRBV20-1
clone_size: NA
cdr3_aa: CSAVNRDFYGYTF
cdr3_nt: TGCAGTGCCGTAAACAGGGACTTCTATGGCTACACCTTC

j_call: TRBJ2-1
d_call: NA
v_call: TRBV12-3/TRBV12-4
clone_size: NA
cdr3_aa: CASSLAGRVYNEQFF
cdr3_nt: TGTGCCAGCAGTTTAGCGGGAAGAGTCTACAATGAGCAGTTCTTC

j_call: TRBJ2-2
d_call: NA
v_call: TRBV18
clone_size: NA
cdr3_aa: CASSSPDGANTGELFF
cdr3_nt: TGTGCCAGCTCCTCGCCCGACGGGGCAAACACCGGGGAGCTGTTTTTT

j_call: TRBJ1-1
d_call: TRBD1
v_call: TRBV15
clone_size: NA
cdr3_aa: CATQGTVSGTEAFF
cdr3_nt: TGTGCCACGCAAGGGACAGTCTCCGGCACTGAAGCTTTCTTT

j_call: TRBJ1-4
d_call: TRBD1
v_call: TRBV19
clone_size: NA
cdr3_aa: CASSMWTTGDNEKLFF
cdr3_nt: TGTGCCAGTAGTATGTGGACAACAGGGGATAATGAAAAACTGTTTTTT

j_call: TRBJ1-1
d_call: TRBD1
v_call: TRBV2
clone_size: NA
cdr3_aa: CASSEQGSQLSAFF
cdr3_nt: TGTGCCAGCAGCGAACAGGGGTCCCAGCTCTCGGCTTTCTTT

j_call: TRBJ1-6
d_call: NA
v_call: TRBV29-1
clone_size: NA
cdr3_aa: CSVLIGGDSPLHF
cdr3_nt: TGCAGCGTCTTGATTGGGGGGGACTCACCCCTCCACTTT

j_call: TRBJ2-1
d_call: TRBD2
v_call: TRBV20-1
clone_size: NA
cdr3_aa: CSASSGVNEQFF
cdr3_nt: TGCAGTGCTTCTAGCGGAGTTAATGAGCAGTTCTTC

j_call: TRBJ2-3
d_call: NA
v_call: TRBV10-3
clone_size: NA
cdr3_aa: CAIYKAGTDTQYF
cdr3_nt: TGTGCCATCTATAAGGCGGGAACAGATACGCAGTATTTT

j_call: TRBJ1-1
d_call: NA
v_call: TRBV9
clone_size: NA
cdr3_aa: CASSVAGALNTEAFF
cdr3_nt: TGTGCCAGCAGCGTAGCGGGGGCCCTGAACACTGAAGCTTTCTTT

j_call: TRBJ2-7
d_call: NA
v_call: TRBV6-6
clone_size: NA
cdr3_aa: CASTRDRAYEQYF
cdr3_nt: TGTGCCAGCACTCGGGACCGAGCCTACGAGCAGTACTTC

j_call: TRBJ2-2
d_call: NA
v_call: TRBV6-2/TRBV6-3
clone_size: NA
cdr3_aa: CASRNPGGGELFF
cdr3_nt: TGTGCCAGCAGAAATCCAGGTGGCGGGGAGCTGTTTTTT

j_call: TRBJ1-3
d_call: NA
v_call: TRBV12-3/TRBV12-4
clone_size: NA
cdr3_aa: CASSPLSAGNTIYF
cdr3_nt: TGTGCCAGCAGCCCCTTGTCTGCCGGAAACACCATATATTTT

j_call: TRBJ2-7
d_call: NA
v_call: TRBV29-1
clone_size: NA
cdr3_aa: CSVRGQDSSYEQYF
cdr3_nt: TGCAGCGTTCGGGGGCAGGACAGCTCCTACGAGCAGTACTTC

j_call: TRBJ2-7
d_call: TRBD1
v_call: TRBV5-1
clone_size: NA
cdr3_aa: CASSYRQGPYEQYF
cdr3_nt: TGCGCCAGCAGCTACCGACAGGGTCCCTACGAGCAGTACTTC

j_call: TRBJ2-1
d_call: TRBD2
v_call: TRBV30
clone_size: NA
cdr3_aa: CAWSVRTLAGYNEQFF
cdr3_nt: TGTGCCTGGAGTGTAAGGACCCTAGCGGGGTACAATGAGCAGTTCTTC

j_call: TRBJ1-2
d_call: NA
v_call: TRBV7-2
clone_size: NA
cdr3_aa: CASSLVFGANYGYTF
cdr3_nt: TGTGCCAGCAGCTTAGTATTTGGGGCTAACTATGGCTACACCTTC

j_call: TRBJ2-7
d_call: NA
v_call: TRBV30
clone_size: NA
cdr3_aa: CAWTSGGAYEQYF
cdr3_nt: TGTGCCTGGACCTCCGGAGGAGCCTACGAGCAGTACTTC

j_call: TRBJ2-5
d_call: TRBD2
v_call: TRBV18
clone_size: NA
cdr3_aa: CASSPPGLAGETQYF
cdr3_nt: TGTGCCAGCTCACCACCGGGACTAGCGGGGGAGACCCAGTACTTC

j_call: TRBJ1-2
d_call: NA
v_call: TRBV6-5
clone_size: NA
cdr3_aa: CASSYSPGDYGYTF
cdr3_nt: TGTGCCAGCAGTTACTCCCCCGGGGACTATGGCTACACCTTC

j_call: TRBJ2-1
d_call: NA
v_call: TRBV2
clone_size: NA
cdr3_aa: CASRYNEQFF
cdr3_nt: TGTGCCAGCAGGTACAATGAGCAGTTCTTC

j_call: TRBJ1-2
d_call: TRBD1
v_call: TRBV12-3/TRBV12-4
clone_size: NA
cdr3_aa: CASSLRGFWDRGTLLGYTF
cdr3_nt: TGTGCCAGCAGTTTAAGGGGGTTTTGGGACAGGGGGACCCTCCTAGGCTACACCTTC

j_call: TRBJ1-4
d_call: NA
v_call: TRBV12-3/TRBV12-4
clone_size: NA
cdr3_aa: CASSARGGNEKLFF
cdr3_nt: TGTGCCAGCAGTGCGCGGGGGGGGAATGAAAAACTGTTTTTT

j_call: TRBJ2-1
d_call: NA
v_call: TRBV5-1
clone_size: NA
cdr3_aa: CASSWPRNGNEQFF
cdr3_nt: TGCGCCAGCAGCTGGCCTCGGAACGGGAATGAGCAGTTCTTC

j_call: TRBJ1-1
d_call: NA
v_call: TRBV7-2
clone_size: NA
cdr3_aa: CASSTRMSATEAFF
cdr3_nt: TGTGCCAGCAGCACACGGATGTCTGCCACTGAAGCTTTCTTT

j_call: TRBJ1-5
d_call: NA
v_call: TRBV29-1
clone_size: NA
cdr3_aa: CSVERGKGQPQHF
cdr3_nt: TGCAGCGTTGAAAGGGGAAAGGGGCAGCCCCAGCATTTT

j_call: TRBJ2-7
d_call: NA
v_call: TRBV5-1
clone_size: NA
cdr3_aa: CASSSLAGGLEQYF
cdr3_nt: TGCGCCAGCAGCTCCCTTGCTGGTGGGCTCGAGCAGTACTTC

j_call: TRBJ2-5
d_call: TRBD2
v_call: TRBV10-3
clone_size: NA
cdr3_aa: CAISESLLAGEVETQYF
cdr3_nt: TGTGCCATCAGTGAGTCATTACTAGCGGGAGAGGTGGAGACCCAGTACTTC

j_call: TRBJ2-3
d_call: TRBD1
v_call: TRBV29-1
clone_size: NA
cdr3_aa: CSQTRGSTDTQYF
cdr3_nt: TGCAGCCAAACCAGGGGGAGCACAGATACGCAGTATTTT

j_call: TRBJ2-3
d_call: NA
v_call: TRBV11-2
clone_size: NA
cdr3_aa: CASNLGGATDTQYF
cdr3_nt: TGTGCCAGCAACTTGGGGGGAGCCACAGATACGCAGTATTTT

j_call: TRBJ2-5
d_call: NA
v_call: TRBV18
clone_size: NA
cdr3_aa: CASSQNGGETQYF
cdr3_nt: TGTGCCAGCTCACAAAACGGGGGAGAGACCCAGTACTTC

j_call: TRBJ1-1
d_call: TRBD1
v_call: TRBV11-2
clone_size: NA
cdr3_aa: CASSPDRGEAFF
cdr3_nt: TGTGCCAGCAGCCCCGACAGGGGTGAAGCTTTCTTT

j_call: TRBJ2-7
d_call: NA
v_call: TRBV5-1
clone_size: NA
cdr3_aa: CASSLGRSGNYEQYF
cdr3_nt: TGCGCCAGCAGCTTGGGACGCTCGGGTAACTACGAGCAGTACTTC

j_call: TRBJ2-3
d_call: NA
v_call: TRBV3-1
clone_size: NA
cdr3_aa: CASSQEHRGTDTQYF
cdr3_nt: TGTGCCAGCAGCCAAGAACATAGGGGCACAGATACGCAGTATTTT

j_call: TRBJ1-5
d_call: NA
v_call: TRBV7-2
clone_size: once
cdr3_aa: CASSLLRGSGPQHF
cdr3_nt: TGTGCCAGCAGCTTACTTCGGGGATCGGGGCCCCAGCATTTT

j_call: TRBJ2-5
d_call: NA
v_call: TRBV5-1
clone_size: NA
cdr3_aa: CASSFLIQGPQETQYF
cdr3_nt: TGCGCCAGCAGCTTTTTAATACAGGGACCCCAAGAGACCCAGTACTTC

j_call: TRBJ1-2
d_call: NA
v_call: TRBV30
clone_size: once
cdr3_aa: CAWSVPGFGYTF
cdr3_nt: TGTGCCTGGAGTGTACCAGGATTTGGCTACACCTTC

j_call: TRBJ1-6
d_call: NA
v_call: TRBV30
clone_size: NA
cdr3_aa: CAWSVLPYNSPLHF
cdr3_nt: TGTGCCTGGAGTGTACTTCCGTATAATTCACCCCTCCACTTT

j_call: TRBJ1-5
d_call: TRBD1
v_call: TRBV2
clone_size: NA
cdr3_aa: CASSVQGVGNQPQHF
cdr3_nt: TGTGCCAGCAGCGTACAGGGGGTTGGCAATCAGCCCCAGCATTTT

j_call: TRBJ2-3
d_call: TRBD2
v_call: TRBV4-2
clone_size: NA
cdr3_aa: CASSQDQLAGDTQYF
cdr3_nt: TGTGCCAGCAGCCAAGATCAACTAGCGGGGGATACGCAGTATTTT

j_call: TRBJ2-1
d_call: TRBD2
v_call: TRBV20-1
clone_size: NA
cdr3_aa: CSAKGLAVYNEQFF
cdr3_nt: TGCAGTGCTAAGGGGCTAGCGGTTTACAATGAGCAGTTCTTC

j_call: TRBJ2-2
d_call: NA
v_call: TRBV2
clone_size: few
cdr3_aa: CASSDTGELFF
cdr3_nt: TGTGCCAGCAGTGACACCGGGGAGCTGTTTTTT

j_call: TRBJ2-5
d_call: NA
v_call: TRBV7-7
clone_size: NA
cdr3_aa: CASSPGPTQGAQYF
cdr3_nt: TGTGCTAGCAGTCCGGGACCGACCCAAGGGGCCCAGTACTTC

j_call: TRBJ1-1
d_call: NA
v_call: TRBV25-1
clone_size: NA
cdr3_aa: CASSDNGNTEAFF
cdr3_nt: TGTGCCAGCAGTGATAATGGGAACACTGAAGCTTTCTTT

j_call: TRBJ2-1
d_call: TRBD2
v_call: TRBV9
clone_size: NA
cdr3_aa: CASSDTSGRADEQFF
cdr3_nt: TGTGCCAGCAGTGATACTAGCGGGAGAGCAGATGAGCAGTTCTTC

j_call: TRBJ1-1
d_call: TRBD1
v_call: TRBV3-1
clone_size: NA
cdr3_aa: CASSRGPGGNTEAFF
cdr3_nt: TGTGCCAGCAGCCGGGGGCCAGGGGGAAACACTGAAGCTTTCTTT

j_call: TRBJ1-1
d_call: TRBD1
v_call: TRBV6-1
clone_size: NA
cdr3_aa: CASRTDRALNTEAFF
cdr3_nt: TGTGCCAGCAGAACGGACAGGGCGTTGAACACTGAAGCTTTCTTT

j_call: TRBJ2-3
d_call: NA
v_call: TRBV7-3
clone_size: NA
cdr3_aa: CASSLRRGTDTQYF
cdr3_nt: TGTGCCAGCAGCCTACGACGAGGGACAGATACGCAGTATTTT

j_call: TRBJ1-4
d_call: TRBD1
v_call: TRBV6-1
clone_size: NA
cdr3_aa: CASRRGPGNEKLFF
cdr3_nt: TGTGCCAGCAGGAGGGGGCCAGGTAATGAAAAACTGTTTTTT

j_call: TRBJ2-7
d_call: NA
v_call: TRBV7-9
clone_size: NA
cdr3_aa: CASSEDRGAYEQYF
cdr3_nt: TGTGCCAGCAGCGAAGACAGAGGAGCCTACGAGCAGTACTTC

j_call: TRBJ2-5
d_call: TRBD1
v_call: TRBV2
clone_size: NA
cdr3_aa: CASSAWTGQETQYF
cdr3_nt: TGTGCCAGCAGTGCTTGGACAGGACAAGAGACCCAGTACTTC

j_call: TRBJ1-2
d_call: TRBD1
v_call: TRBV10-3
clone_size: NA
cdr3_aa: CAISGQQGGGYGYTF
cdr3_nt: TGTGCCATCAGTGGACAACAGGGGGGAGGTTATGGCTACACCTTC